The TCR beta chain under discussion was sequenced for a study of blood T cell repertoires in COVID-19. Across the study: PBMCs, B-cell-depleted T cells, or T cells were the source of the cDNA or gDNA that made up the material.

The CDR3 extends over 14 amino acids. The ends lost 4 bases at V and 7 bases at J; junction bases unmatched: 10. CDR1 and CDR2 (germline): SGHNT, YYREEE (reference sequence). Source study methods: Estimates of nucleated cell counts were drawn from the amplification of reference gene primers. Clones were sequenced by immunoSEQ multiplex PCR, and TCRdb holds only the in-frame ones, with some missing. V and J calls and clone size follow that table, whereas D and trimming were derived from the DNA. The sample shows around 70,000 clones, around 84% of them seen only once. This TCR was recovered from a man aged 50 or older with acute or convalescent COVID-19. The V gene is TRBV5-4, the J gene TRBJ2-7; 8 bases align to TRBD2. The sequencing sample was made of peripheral blood. This CDR3 reads CASSPGRGGREQYF. For the CDR3, the DNA is TGTGCCAGCAGCCCGGGTCGGGGGGGTCGGGAGCAGTACTTC.